A single sample gave rise to the 5 T cell receptor beta chains below, sequenced in a study of CD8 T cells in Susac syndrome (dated by TCRdb to between 2018 and 2021). Library generation was performed with the immunoSEQ multiplex PCR assay. RNA was extracted with the RNeasy kit and roughly 0.45 to 1 ug was reverse transcribed using random hexamers. Starting from the raw public reads, TCRdb applied fastp trimming at Q25, assembled clones with MiXCR and retained in-frame beta chains. All rows with the same CDR3 protein become a single entry with the most common DNA and genes. The table for this sample lists about 66,000 distinct CDR3 sequences; 94% of them were counted only once. About 0.6% of the sample rests with the top ten. The sample comprised CD8+ T cells from PBMCs. These receptor sequences come from a human donor with multiple sclerosis.

The V gene is TRBV4-1, the J gene TRBJ2-7; 14 nucleotides align to TRBD2. The J segment lost 2 bases and the V segment lost 3 bases, leaving 3 bases of the junction unmatched. The CDR3 has 16 residues. Germline values: CDR1 MGHRA, CDR2 YSYEKL. CDR3 coding DNA: TGCGCCAGCAGCCAGGGACTAGCGGGGGTAACCTACGAGCAGTACTTC. It codes for CASSQGLAGVTYEQYF.

The chain recombines TRBV7-2 with TRBJ2-3; D gene unclear. Trimming cost V 5 bases and J 2 bases, with 8 bases left between them. From germline, CDR1 is SGHTA and CDR2 FQGNSA. The CDR3 totals 13 residues. The CDR3 DNA reads TGTGCCAGCAGCCAAGACCTCACAGATACGCAGTATTTT. This translates into CASSQDLTDTQYF.

The chain couples TRBV7-6 to TRBJ2-7; D not resolved. The CDR3 sequence is 12 residues long. The V gene's germline CDR1 is SGHVS and CDR2 FNYEAQ. V was trimmed by 1 base and J by 7 bases, leaving 8 bases between them. The CDR3 loop reads CASSLVPTEQYF. The CDR3 DNA is TGTGCCAGCAGCTTAGTCCCTACTGAGCAGTACTTC.

The rearrangement joins TRBV20-1 to TRBJ2-1; perhaps TRBD2 as D (6 bases). Trimming took off 1 base at V and 2 bases at J, with 15 bases between the two ends. Per germline, CDR1 DFQATT and CDR2 SNEGSKA (reference sequence). This CDR3 has 16 residues. In DNA form, the CDR3 reads TGCAGTGCTAGAGTCCGCGGGCGGGACGCCTACAATGAGCAGTTCTTC. Its translation is CSARVRGRDAYNEQFF.

V usage is TRBV20-1 and J usage is TRBJ2-1; no reliable D call. Germline CDR1 DFQATT, CDR2 SNEGSKA (reference sequence). Trimming cost V 1 base and J 0 bases, with 10 bases left between them. CDR3 size: 15 residues. Here the CDR3 reads CSARGRLRSYNEQFF. The CDR3 bases are TGCAGTGCTAGAGGGAGACTCCGCTCCTACAATGAGCAGTTCTTC.